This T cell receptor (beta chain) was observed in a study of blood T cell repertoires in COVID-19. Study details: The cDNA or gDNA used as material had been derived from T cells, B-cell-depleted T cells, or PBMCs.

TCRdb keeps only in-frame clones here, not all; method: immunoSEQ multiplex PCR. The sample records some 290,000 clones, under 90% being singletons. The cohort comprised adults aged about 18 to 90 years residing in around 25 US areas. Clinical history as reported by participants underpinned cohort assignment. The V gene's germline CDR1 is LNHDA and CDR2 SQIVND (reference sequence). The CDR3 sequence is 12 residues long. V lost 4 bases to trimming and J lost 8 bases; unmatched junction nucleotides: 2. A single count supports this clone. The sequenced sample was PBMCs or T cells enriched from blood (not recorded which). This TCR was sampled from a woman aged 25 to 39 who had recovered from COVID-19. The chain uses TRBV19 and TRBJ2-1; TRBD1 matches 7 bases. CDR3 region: CASSRTGHEQFF. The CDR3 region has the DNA TGTGCCAGTAGTAGGACAGGCCATGAGCAGTTCTTC.